These T cell receptor beta chains were read from a single sample in a study of shared clonotypes between healthy human individuals. The method was immunoSEQ multiplex PCR; TCRdb's version includes in-frame clones alone and lacks a portion of them. This sample has roughly 1,600,000 clones, with about 98.5% found just once. Sequenced input: naive CD4+ T cells sorted from blood. These receptor sequences come from a man younger than 40 in good health. CDR3s include the opening cysteine and the closing phenylalanine or tryptophan. D genes are given only for firm matches. Clone sizes are given selectively: once, few, many, or a class where the clone is expanded.

j_call | v_call | clone_size | d_call | cdr3_length | cdr3_nt | cdr3_aa
TRBJ1-5 | TRBV6-5 | . | . | 12 | TGTGCCAGCAGTGCCTTGGGGCAGCCCCAGCATTTT | CASSALGQPQHF
TRBJ2-7 | TRBV11-2 | . | . | 15 | TGTGCCAGCAGCCTCGGGGGGGACAGGACCTTTGAGCAGTACTTC | CASSLGGDRTFEQYF
TRBJ2-7 | TRBV10-1 | once | TRBD2 | 14 | TGCGCCAGCAGTGCGGGCGGGAGCTCCTACGAGCAGTACTTC | CASSAGGSSYEQYF
TRBJ1-2 | TRBV2 | . | . | 13 | TGTGCCAGCAGTTACTCGGGGGTAGATGGCTACACCTTC | CASSYSGVDGYTF
TRBJ2-3 | TRBV28 | . | TRBD2 | 15 | TGTGCCAGCAGAACTAGCGGTCTGGGCACAGATACGCAGTATTTT | CASRTSGLGTDTQYF
TRBJ2-7 | TRBV9 | . | . | 15 | TGTGCCAGCAGCCGGGGGCTAGCGGCACCCTACGAGCAGTACTTC | CASSRGLAAPYEQYF
TRBJ2-2 | TRBV19 | . | . | 15 | TGTGCCAGTAACTTTCCCGATAAGTATCCCGGGGAGCTGTTTTTT | CASNFPDKYPGELFF
TRBJ1-1 | TRBV5-1 | . | TRBD1 | 16 | TGCGCCAGCAGCTCCGCGACAGGGGGCCCCCACACTGAAGCTTTCTTT | CASSSATGGPHTEAFF
TRBJ1-5 | TRBV6-6 | . | . | 14 | TGTGCCAGCAGTTACTACTCTGGCAATCAGCCCCAGCATTTT | CASSYYSGNQPQHF
TRBJ1-5 | TRBV15 | . | . | 13 | TGTGCCACCAGCAGAGGTAGCAATCAGCCCCAGCATTTT | CATSRGSNQPQHF
TRBJ2-3 | TRBV11-3 | . | . | 14 | TGTGCCAGCAGCAAACCTCCTCGGGCAGATACGCAGTATTTT | CASSKPPRADTQYF
TRBJ2-1 | TRBV28 | . | TRBD2 | 15 | TGTGCCAGCAGTCGACTAGCGGGAGGTATACATGAGCAGTTCTTC | CASSRLAGGIHEQFF
TRBJ1-4 | TRBV6-5 | . | . | 15 | TGTGCCAGCAAGGAGAGCGCAGGGCGAACAGAAAAACTGTTTTTT | CASKESAGRTEKLFF
TRBJ2-3 | TRBV6-5 | . | TRBD2 | 16 | TGTGCCAGCAGTTCGCTAGCGGGAGGTTTCGGAGATACGCAGTATTTT | CASSSLAGGFGDTQYF
TRBJ2-2 | TRBV10-2 | . | TRBD1 | 15 | TGCGCCAGCAGATTGGACAGGCGGGACACCGGGGAGCTGTTTTTT | CASRLDRRDTGELFF
TRBJ2-7 | TRBV7-2 | . | TRBD2 | 15 | TGTGCCAGCAGAATGACTAGCGGGAGTATATACGAGCAGTACTTC | CASRMTSGSIYEQYF
TRBJ2-3 | TRBV9 | . | . | 15 | TGTGCCAGCAGCGTAGAGGGGGTTAGCACAGATACGCAGTATTTT | CASSVEGVSTDTQYF
TRBJ2-1 | TRBV19 | once | TRBD1 | 12 | TGTGCCAGTAGTTTTCTTGGGACAGAACAGTTCTTC | CASSFLGTEQFF
TRBJ2-3 | TRBV11-2 | . | TRBD2 | 16 | TGTGCCAGCAGCTTCCTCAGGACTAGCGTAACAGATACGCAGTATTTT | CASSFLRTSVTDTQYF
TRBJ2-1 | TRBV13 | once | TRBD2 | 15 | TGTGCCAGCAGCACCCCTAGCGGGAGACCCAATGAGCAGTTCTTC | CASSTPSGRPNEQFF
TRBJ1-3 | TRBV9 | . | . | 14 | TGTGCCAGCAGCGTAGGAGGGGCTGGAAACACCATATATTTT | CASSVGGAGNTIYF
TRBJ2-7 | TRBV30 | . | . | 11 | TGTGCCTGGAACAGGGCCTACGAGCAGTACTTC | CAWNRAYEQYF
TRBJ1-5 | TRBV21-1 | . | . | 15 | TGTGCCAGCAGCATCCGTCCTAGGCGCAATCAGCCCCAGCATTTT | CASSIRPRRNQPQHF
TRBJ2-1 | TRBV15 | once | TRBD2 | 16 | TGTGCCACCAGCAGAGATGCGAGTAGCGGGAGGCTCACCCAGTTCTTC | CATSRDASSGRLTQFF
TRBJ2-2 | TRBV21-1 | . | . | 15 | TGTGCCAGCAGCAAGGAGCTCTTGAACACCGGGGAGCTGTTTTTT | CASSKELLNTGELFF
TRBJ2-7 | TRBV30 | . | TRBD1 | 14 | TGTGCCTGGATGCTGGACAGGGGGGCCTACGAGCAGTACTTC | CAWMLDRGAYEQYF
TRBJ1-3 | TRBV5-4 | . | . | 14 | TGTGCCAGCAGCTTAGGGGGAATTGGAAACACCATATATTTT | CASSLGGIGNTIYF
TRBJ1-2 | TRBV18 | . | . | 14 | TGTGCCAGCTCAATCGACAGCGAATCTTATGGCTACACCTTC | CASSIDSESYGYTF
TRBJ2-1 | TRBV2 | . | . | 15 | TGTGCCAGCAGTGAAAACGTGCGCCCCTACAATGAGCAGTTCTTC | CASSENVRPYNEQFF
TRBJ2-3 | TRBV5-4 | . | . | 13 | TGTGCCAGCAGCTTGGGGGGGTCAGATACGCAGTATTTT | CASSLGGSDTQYF
TRBJ1-1 | TRBV2 | . | . | 13 | TGTGCCAGCAGTGAAAGACGACAGCGTGAAGCTTTCTTT | CASSERRQREAFF
TRBJ2-3 | TRBV7-6 | once | TRBD2 | 16 | TGTGCCAGCAGCTCCTATAGCGGGAGGGGCACAGATACGCAGTATTTT | CASSSYSGRGTDTQYF